The 10 T cell receptor beta chains below were found in one sample sequenced in a study of long-term antiretroviral therapy in people with HIV. At survey level, the immunoSEQ assay was run in its v3.0 version. Clones were read by immunoSEQ multiplex PCR, and TCRdb kept only the in-frame ones, dropping some. The data contain around 17,000 clones, 90% to 95% of them seen just once; the ten biggest clones take up just over 1.4%. The sample was unsorted PBMCs, taken around 10 years after starting antiretroviral therapy. Receptor source: a young man with HIV.

The gene calls are TRBV18 and TRBJ1-2; 7 positions match TRBD1. The junction had 0 bases not matched to a gene; V was cut back by 2 bases and J by 0 bases. The germline gives CDR1 KGHSH, CDR2 LQKENI. The CDR3 loop spans 14 amino acids. The CDR3 loop is CASSPGTANYGYTF. The CDR3 coding sequence is TGTGCCAGCTCACCAGGGACAGCTAACTATGGCTACACCTTC.

A single count supports this clone. The chain combines TRBV6-5 with TRBJ1-2; D may be TRBD1 (5 bases). Trimming shortened V by 5 bases and J by 6 bases, and 13 bases separated the two germline ends. The germline V gene encodes CDR1 MNHEY and CDR2 SVGAGI. The CDR3 loop spans 13 amino acids. The CDR3 reads CASSGGHGHGYTF. CDR3 nucleotide sequence: TGTGCCAGCAGTGGTGGACATGGCCATGGCTACACCTTC.

V is TRBV6-5 and J is TRBJ2-2, with D hard to call. From germline, CDR1 is MNHEY and CDR2 SVGAGI. The CDR3 is made up of 15 amino acids. Trimming shortened V by 2 bases and J by 4 bases, and 11 bases separated the two germline ends. CDR3 nucleotide sequence: TGTGCCAGCAGTTACCTGGGCCCTCCCACCGGGGAGCTGTTTTTT. This encodes CASSYLGPPTGELFF.

The chain carries TRBV6-1 and TRBJ2-2; D perhaps matches TRBD1 (6 bases). The CDR3 has 16 residues. V gave up 2 bases and J gave up 2 bases, with 12 bases separating them. Germline V CDR1 and CDR2: MNHNS, SASEGT. The DNA of the CDR3 is TGTGCCAGCAGTGAATACGGGGACACTAACACCGGGGAGCTGTTTTTT. This encodes CASSEYGDTNTGELFF.

This clone came up once. The chain combines TRBV28 with TRBJ2-3; 10 bases are shared with TRBD2. V shed 10 bases and J 3 bases; nucleotides not matched to a gene: 10. CDR1 and CDR2 (germline): MDHEN, SYDVKM. The CDR3 contains 15 residues. The CDR3 is CATPERGGVTDTQYF. The CDR3 nucleotides read TGTGCCACCCCAGAGCGGGGGGGAGTAACAGATACGCAGTATTTT.

The chain employs TRBV7-6 and TRBJ2-7, with 7 bases aligning to TRBD1. After removal of 5 bases from V and 2 bases from J, the junction contained 9 bases not matched to a gene. The CDR3 sequence is 15 residues long. Germline V CDR1 and CDR2: SGHVS, FNYEAQ. The CDR3 sequence: CASSTRSTGPYEQYF. CDR3 nucleotides: TGTGCCAGCAGCACCCGATCGACAGGGCCCTACGAGCAGTACTTC.

The CDR3 coding sequence is TGTGCCAGCAGCATTCGGACGGGTAATCAGCCCCAGCATTTT. This encodes CASSIRTGNQPQHF. V gene TRBV5-6 combines with J gene TRBJ1-5; no clear D. Germline loops: CDR1 SGHDT, CDR2 YYEEEE. The CDR3 loop spans 14 amino acids. Trimming removed 4 bases at V and 4 bases at J, with 12 bases between. Filled out from reference TRBV5-6 and TRBJ1-5, the complete variable domain reads DAGVTQSPTHLIKTRGQQVTLRCSPKSGHDTVSWYQQALGQGPQFIFQYYEEEERQRGNFPDRFSGHQFPNYSSELNVNALLLGDSALYLCASSIRTGNQPQHFGDGTRLSIL.

This rearrangement joins TRBV15 to TRBJ1-1; no clear D gene. Germline V lookup: CDR1 LNHNV, CDR2 YYDKDF (reference sequence). CDR3 size: 14 residues. Trimming pared 0 bases from V and 6 bases from J, leaving 11 bases between. CDR3 DNA sequence: TGTGCCACCAGCAGAGAAGACGCAGGTCCTGAAGCTTTCTTT. This sequence encodes CATSREDAGPEAFF.

This clone was seen a single time. The gene calls are TRBV29-1 and TRBJ2-2, with 9 bases fitting TRBD1. Trimming cost V 7 bases and J 3 bases; bases outside gene matches: 3. There are 13 residues in the CDR3. Looked up from germline, CDR1 is SQVTM and CDR2 is ANQGSEA. The CDR3 DNA is TGCAGCGCCCGGACAGGGGACACCGGGGAGCTGTTTTTT. Translation: CSARTGDTGELFF.

This clone was detected only once. The CDR3 nucleotides are TGTGCCAGCTCACCACTACGAGGGACGGCAGATACGCAGTATTTT. This sequence encodes CASSPLRGTADTQYF. This chain joins TRBV18 and TRBJ2-3; D possibly uses TRBD1 or TRBD2 (5 bases each). The CDR3 is 15 amino acids. From germline, CDR1 is KGHSH and CDR2 LQKENI. V shed 1 base and J shed 4 bases, with 12 bases lying between them.